Sequencing of this T cell receptor beta chain was carried out in a study of blood T cell repertoires in COVID-19. Overall study context: Acute and convalescent COVID-19 samples came from the United States, Italy and Spain.

Germline V gives CDR1 MDHEN, CDR2 SYDVKM. Trimming left V 6 bases short and J 2 bases short, with 16 bases between. The CDR3 has 15 residues. Profiling relied on immunoSEQ multiplex PCR, and the TCRdb table lists in-frame clones only, not all of them. The sample shows 150,000 to 200,000 clones, 80% to 85% of them seen only once. The rearrangement joins TRBV28 to TRBJ1-2; the D gene is possibly TRBD1 (5 bases). The TCR was taken from a woman aged 30 to 39 with acute or convalescent COVID-19. Material: peripheral blood. The CDR3 bases are TGTGCCAGCAGCCAGGGATTTGCCTTCAACTATGGCTACACCTTC. It is translated as CASSQGFAFNYGYTF.